This record concerns one T cell receptor beta chain sequence. The antigen is unknown. Only in-frame clones appear in the TCRdb table, and some are missing; sequencing was by immunoSEQ multiplex PCR. This table has approximately 50,000 clones, 75% to 90% appearing once. This entry belongs to a study of T cell responses to AZD1222 COVID-19 vaccine. Regarding the study as a whole: At 160-218 and 743-854, vaccine-associated CD4 TCRs were dominant, and they spanned spike. Donors skewed white British and female; clonal diversity was possibly underestimated.

Pooled in the analysis were second doses at about 4 or about 12 weeks. The CDR3 consists of 15 residues. Germline CDR1 reads MNHEY; CDR2 reads SVGAGI. The V segment lost 2 bases and the J segment 7 bases; nucleotides outside the gene matches: 8. Material: peripheral blood, obtained 28 days after the second AZD1222 dose. The chain combines TRBV6-5 with TRBJ1-5; 7 bases fit TRBD1. The receptor was isolated from an adult who received the AZD1222 COVID-19 vaccine. The CDR3 region is CASSYRQGGNQPQHF. CDR3 coding DNA: TGTGCCAGCAGTTACAGACAGGGAGGGAACCAGCCCCAGCATTTT.